One sample yielded the 23 T cell receptor beta chains listed below, sequenced in a study of blood T cell repertoires in COVID-19 (dated by TCRdb to 2018 to 2021). Preparation of the library involved the immunoSEQ multiplex PCR assay. The table comes from immuneACCESS by way of TCRdb, which keeps in-frame sequences with V and J called. Part of the clones is missing from these tables; in studies checked, under half for an unresolved V gene and the rest for unknown reasons. In all, the sample holds tens of thousands of clones, and 70% to 75% of those were seen once. 20% to 25% of the sample is taken by the ten largest. Sequenced input: peripheral blood. These receptor sequences come from a man between 65 and 80 years old with acute or convalescent COVID-19.

This chain uses TRBV28 with TRBJ1-2; D unresolved. Germline loops: CDR1 MDHEN, CDR2 SYDVKM. This CDR3 is built from 9 residues. V was clipped by 7 bases and J by 8 bases, with 5 bases between them. Written as DNA, the CDR3 is TGTGCCAGCACTCCCGGCTACACCTTC. Its protein is CASTPGYTF.

This rearrangement joins TRBV2 to TRBJ1-2; TRBD1 aligns across 7 bases. The trim removed 6 bases at V and 4 bases at J, leaving 11 bases unmatched. This CDR3 has 15 residues. Germline-derived CDR1 and CDR2 are SNHLY and FYNNEI. CDR3 sequence reads: CASSPEGTAFYGYTF. The CDR3 nucleotides are TGTGCCAGCAGCCCGGAAGGGACAGCCTTCTATGGCTACACCTTC.

V is TRBV11-2 and J is TRBJ2-5, with a possible D match to TRBD1 (6 bases). The CDR3 spans 16 residues. The V and J ends lost 3 bases and 5 bases respectively, with 19 bases between them. In germline, CDR1 is SGHAT, CDR2 FQNNGV. CDR3 bases: TGTGCCAGCAGCTTGGCAACAGGGACCGGGCGGGAGACCCAGTACTTC. Amino acid sequence: CASSLATGTGRETQYF.

V and J are TRBV28 and TRBJ2-5; tentatively, D is TRBD1 (6 bases). Germline V gene lookup returns CDR1 MDHEN and CDR2 SYDVKM. V lost 3 bases to trimming and J lost 5 bases, with 16 bases between them. The CDR3 runs 15 residues. In DNA, the CDR3 is TGTGCCAGCAGTTTCCCCCCCTACAGGGAGGAGACCCAGTACTTC. Translating gives CASSFPPYREETQYF.

V is TRBV19 and J is TRBJ1-5; D remains ambiguous. In germline, CDR1 is LNHDA, CDR2 SQIVND (reference sequence). V lost 6 bases and J lost 9, with 15 bases in between. CDR3 length equals 13 residues. In DNA form, the CDR3 reads TGTGCCAGTAGCCAGGCTCTGGGTGGGCCCCAGCATTTT. It is translated as CASSQALGGPQHF.

The chain links TRBV19 to TRBJ1-1; D is unclear. The germline V and J ends were trimmed by 10 bases and 0 bases, with 12 bases remaining between them. Looked up from germline, CDR1 is LNHDA and CDR2 is SQIVND (reference sequence). The CDR3 length is 13 residues. The CDR3 reads CATLGSLNTEAFF. The DNA of the CDR3 is TGTGCCACCCTAGGATCCCTGAACACTGAAGCTTTCTTT.

The chain uses TRBV12-3 or TRBV12-4 and TRBJ2-1, with TRBD1 matching 10 bases. Germline trimming cut 6 bases from V and 8 bases from J; bases unmatched to any gene: 4. The CDR3 totals 13 residues. The CDR3 loop is CASRGQGTDEQFF. The DNA for the CDR3 is TGTGCCAGCAGGGGACAGGGGACGGATGAGCAGTTCTTC.

The chain joins TRBV19 to TRBJ2-5; TRBD2 agrees at 10 bases. CDR1 is LNHDA and CDR2 is SQIVND in the germline V gene (reference sequence). V lost 6 bases to trimming and J lost 5 bases; unmatched junction nucleotides: 3. This CDR3 has 13 residues. This CDR3 is CASREAGGETQYF. The DNA of the CDR3 is TGTGCCAGTAGGGAAGCGGGAGGGGAGACCCAGTACTTC. Together with reference TRBV19 and TRBJ2-5, the CDR3 gives the full variable domain: DGGITQSPKYLFRKEGQNVTLSCEQNLNHDAMYWYRQDPGQGLRLIYYSQIVNDFQKGDIAEGYSVSREKKESFPLTVTSAQKNPTAFYLCASREAGGETQYFGPGTRLLVL.

This clone was seen more than once but under ten times. The genes are TRBV6-5 and TRBJ1-6; possible D gene TRBD1, 6 bases. The CDR3 contains 15 residues. Between the trimmed V and J ends, which lost 6 bases and 14 bases, there was a span of 23 bases. The V gene's germline CDR1 is MNHEY and CDR2 SVGAGI. The CDR3 loop reads CASSPTWDIRGALHF. As DNA, the CDR3 is TGTGCCAGCAGCCCGACCTGGGACATCCGAGGGGCCCTCCACTTT.

The chain employs TRBV27 and TRBJ2-7, with 10 bases aligning to TRBD2. V shed 8 bases and J 3 bases; nucleotides not matched to a gene: 7. CDR3 size: 14 residues. CDR1 and CDR2 (germline): MNHEY, SMNVEV (reference sequence). CDR3 DNA sequence: TGTGCCAGCCGTGTCAGGACTAGCGGCTACGAGCAGTACTTC. Residues: CASRVRTSGYEQYF.

Note on this clone: A clone one base away is much larger, so this may be a read error. For the CDR3, the DNA is TGTGCCAGCAGTGGGGACAGCACCTACGAGCAGTACTTC. Its translation: CASSGDSTYEQYF. The chain links TRBV28 to TRBJ2-7, with 7 positions matching TRBD1. Trimming cost V 5 bases and J 2 bases; bases outside gene matches: 3. This CDR3 is 13 amino acids long. Germline V gene data show CDR1 as MDHEN and CDR2 as SYDVKM.

The J gene is TRBJ2-5, the V gene TRBV7-3, with 10 bases lining up with TRBD2. CDR1 and CDR2 (germline): SGHTA, FQGTGA. The CDR3 contains 15 residues. V was pared by 6 bases and J by 0 bases, with 4 bases of the junction left unmatched. The CDR3 bases are TGTGCCAGCAGTCGGACTAGCGGAAACCAAGAGACCCAGTACTTC. Translation gives CASSRTSGNQETQYF.

This clone was seen a few times. The chain combines TRBV27 with TRBJ1-4; D is unclear. The length of the CDR3 is 13 residues. Trimming left V 3 bases short and J 8 bases short, with 10 bases between. The V gene's germline CDR1 is MNHEY and CDR2 SMNVEV (reference sequence). DNA for the CDR3: TGTGCCAGCAGTTTGCAACTAGAAGAAAAACTGTTTTTT. It translates to CASSLQLEEKLFF.

The chain uses TRBV5-1 and TRBJ2-2; D unclear. The CDR3 runs to 13 residues. The V gene's germline CDR1 is SGHRS and CDR2 YFSETQ. The germline V and J ends were trimmed by 3 bases and 7 bases, with 10 bases remaining between them. CDR3 DNA: TGCGCCAGCAGCTCGACTTGGGTCGGGGAGCTGTTTTTT. Translated: CASSSTWVGELFF.

The rearrangement joins TRBV9 to TRBJ1-2; D unclear. The CDR3 covers 13 residues. Trimming cost V 2 bases and J 10 bases, with 15 bases left between them. Germline V gene sequence: CDR1 SGDLS, CDR2 YYNGEE. The CDR3 nucleotides read TGTGCCAGCAGCGTGGGCCCATCATCTGCCTACACCTTC. Amino acid sequence: CASSVGPSSAYTF.

The chain has TRBV15 and TRBJ2-7; 8 bases fit TRBD1. V gave up 4 bases and J gave up 2 bases; unmatched junction bases: 4. The CDR3 runs to 14 residues. Germline assignment: CDR1 LNHNV and CDR2 YYDKDF (reference sequence). DNA of the CDR3: TGTGCCACCAGCACTGGACAGGGTACCTACGAGCAGTACTTC. It encodes CATSTGQGTYEQYF.

This clone has more than one count but fewer than ten. V and J are TRBV11-2 and TRBJ2-3; TRBD2 agrees at 10 bases. V shed 5 bases, J shed 4 bases, and the junction held 3 bases outside the gene matches. CDR1 and CDR2 (germline): SGHAT, FQNNGV. The CDR3 spans 14 residues. The CDR3 loop reads CASSASGGADTQYF. DNA for the CDR3: TGTGCCAGCAGCGCTAGCGGGGGCGCAGATACGCAGTATTTT.

The chain is built from TRBV28 and TRBJ1-4; TRBD1 aligns across 10 bases. Germline CDR1 is MDHEN and CDR2 is SYDVKM. The CDR3 loop spans 16 amino acids. J lost 8 bases, V lost 5 bases, and 11 bases had no gene match. The CDR3 reads CASSRPLGQGGEKLFF. The DNA of the CDR3 is TGTGCCAGCAGTCGGCCCCTCGGACAGGGGGGGGAAAAACTGTTTTTT.

The chain links TRBV27 to TRBJ2-1; TRBD2 agrees at 12 bases. The CDR3 spans 14 residues. Unmatched junction bases numbered 6, after V lost 5 bases and J lost 10 bases. Germline V gene data show CDR1 as MNHEY and CDR2 as SMNVEV (reference sequence). In nucleotides, the CDR3 is TGTGCCAGCAGTCCCGGGACTAGCGGGTCAGAGCAGTTCTTC. Translating gives CASSPGTSGSEQFF.

The gene calls are TRBV5-1 and TRBJ2-7; 7 positions match TRBD1. Trimming removed 4 bases from V and 7 bases from J; junction bases left unmatched: 11. CDR3 size: 14 residues. CDR1 and CDR2 (germline): SGHRS, YFSETQ. DNA of the CDR3: TGCGCCAGCAGCCGGGACAGCCCTCGAGTAGAGCAGTACTTC. It encodes CASSRDSPRVEQYF.

The chain couples TRBV6-6 to TRBJ1-4; D ambiguous. Trimming removed 6 bases from V and 8 bases from J, with 13 bases in between. Germline V lookup: CDR1 MNHNY, CDR2 SVGAGI (reference sequence). CDR3 size: 13 residues. The CDR3 sequence: CASRQSGQEKLFF. CDR3 nucleotide sequence: TGTGCCAGCAGACAAAGTGGTCAAGAAAAACTGTTTTTT.

The V gene is TRBV27, the J gene TRBJ1-1; 7 nucleotides align to TRBD1. The trim removed 2 bases at V and 1 base at J, leaving 7 bases unmatched. This CDR3 is 16 amino acids long. Germline assignment: CDR1 MNHEY and CDR2 SMNVEV (reference sequence). CDR3 DNA sequence: TGTGCCAGCAGTTTAGTGGGACAGAGAAGGAACACTGAAGCTTTCTTT. Translated: CASSLVGQRRNTEAFF.

The chain employs TRBV7-6 and TRBJ2-2; D is possibly TRBD1 (7 bases). With 5 bases removed from V and 4 bases from J, the gap between germline ends came to 11 bases. Germline V gene lookup returns CDR1 SGHVS and CDR2 FNYEAQ. The length of the CDR3 is 14 residues. The CDR3 sequence: CASSLRGATGELFF. DNA of the CDR3: TGTGCCAGCAGCCTCAGGGGGGCCACCGGGGAGCTGTTTTTT.